This TCR beta chain was documented in a study of T-cell reconstitution after alpha-beta-depleted transplantation in children. Findings and caveats of the study: The authors attributed T-cell counts and diversity one year after transplant mostly to newly produced T cells. Expanded clones from the graft, numbering several hundred, reportedly supplied alpha-beta T cells about two months after transplant.

This clonotype turned up a few times. Its cognate antigen is unknown. TCRbeta library construction was performed incorporating unique molecular identifiers. TCRdb recomputed calls from the PCR reads with MiXCR, one row per CDR3 protein. This sample has about 250,000 distinct CDR3 sequences; 20% to 30% occur once, and the top ten carry 4.5% to 5.5%. V was cut by 0 bases and J by 8 bases, with 11 bases left in between. Germline lookup yields CDR1 DFQATT and CDR2 SNEGSKA (reference sequence). The CDR3 is 13 amino acids. V and J are TRBV20-1 and TRBJ2-1; D remains ambiguous. The receptor comes from a female patient younger than 10 who had a stem cell transplant for congenital amegakaryocytic thrombocytopenia, so the T cells may come from the graft donor. This specimen consisted of PBMCs, mostly from graft donor cells, obtained 360 days after TCRalphabeta/CD19-depleted stem cell transplant. The DNA of the CDR3 is TGCAGTGCTAGAGACCCTAGTTACTATGAGCAGTTCTTC. Translating gives CSARDPSYYEQFF.